These 17 T cell receptor beta chains came from one sample sequenced in a study of monozygotic twins with inflammatory bowel disease. TCRdb reprocessed the 5' RACE reads; each CDR3 protein has one entry and no DNA is given. The sample features around 400,000 distinct CDR3 sequences, with 2% to 2.5% in its top ten. The sample consisted of blood. Receptors originate from a human donor with ulcerative colitis or Crohn's disease, or a healthy co-twin of an affected twin (not recorded which).

The rearrangement links TRBV9 to TRBJ1-6. The CDR3 loop spans 14 amino acids. Per the germline V gene, CDR1 is SGDLS and CDR2 is YYNGEE. The CDR3 sequence is CASSVEAYNSPLHF.

The rearrangement links TRBV5-1 to TRBJ2-5; TCRdb's D gene call, TRBD1, goes unchecked for lack of DNA. The CDR3 runs 15 residues. CDR1 SGHRS and CDR2 YFSETQ come from the germline V gene. CDR3 sequence reads: CASTLTSYGQETQYF.

V and J are TRBV6-1 and TRBJ2-1. Germline loops: CDR1 MNHNS, CDR2 SASEGT. The CDR3 contains 15 residues. CDR3 in amino acids: CASRPFDRPYNEQFF.

The chain uses TRBV7-8 and TRBJ1-4. CDR1 and CDR2 (germline): SGHVS, FQNEAQ. There are 15 residues in the CDR3. The CDR3 sequence: CASSLGQAEGEKLFF.

The rearrangement joins TRBV5-1 to TRBJ2-3. The CDR3 loop spans 15 amino acids. Germline lookup yields CDR1 SGHRS and CDR2 YFSETQ. The CDR3: CASSLSVQNTDTQYF.

The rearrangement links TRBV5-1 to TRBJ2-5; TCRdb lists TRBD1, though no DNA is available to test this call. The CDR3 totals 15 residues. Germline assignment: CDR1 SGHRS and CDR2 YFSETQ. CDR3 protein: CASSHPTGNQETQYF.

The chain employs TRBV11-2 and TRBJ1-2. The CDR3 loop spans 15 amino acids. CDR1 is SGHAT, CDR2 FQNNGV, per germline. The CDR3 sequence: CASSLDLGFDYGYTF.

The rearrangement links TRBV5-6 to TRBJ2-5; there is no DNA to check the TCRdb D call of TRBD1. CDR3 length: 16 residues. CDR1 and CDR2 from the germline V gene are SGHDT and YYEEEE. The chain's CDR3 is CASSLREAGVWETQYF.

The chain combines TRBV4-1 with TRBJ2-1; the D call from TCRdb, TRBD2, cannot be confirmed without DNA. Germline-derived CDR1 and CDR2 are MGHRA and YSYEKL. CDR3 length: 16 residues. CDR3 sequence reads: CASSQVGLAGLNEQFF.

The genes are TRBV12-3 or TRBV12-4 and TRBJ1-6; with no DNA, the TCRdb D assignment of TRBD1 cannot be verified. The CDR3 contains 15 residues. CDR3 in amino acids: CASSNIDRVGSPLHF.

The chain employs TRBV27 and TRBJ1-1; TCRdb gives TRBD1 as the D gene, but with no DNA this cannot be confirmed. CDR1 is MNHEY, CDR2 SMNVEV, per germline (reference sequence). This CDR3 region has 14 residues. CDR3 region: CASSFRQGNTEAFF.

This chain joins TRBV7-9 and TRBJ2-3. The CDR3 covers 13 residues. Germline V gives CDR1 SEHNR, CDR2 FQNEAQ (reference sequence). CDR3 protein: CASSLDPRDTQYF.

This chain links TRBV20-1 with TRBJ2-1; TCRdb lists TRBD2, though no DNA is available to test this call. Germline V gives CDR1 DFQATT, CDR2 SNEGSKA (reference sequence). The CDR3 runs 17 residues. The CDR3 is CSANHPGLAGVYNEQFF.

The chain combines TRBV29-1 with TRBJ1-4; the TCRdb D gene call, TRBD1, has no DNA to confirm it. Germline CDR1 and CDR2: SQVTM and ANQGSEA. The CDR3 is made up of 13 amino acids. The CDR3: CSARHRVEEKLFF.

The genes are TRBV6-1 and TRBJ2-7; the TRBD1 assignment by TCRdb is unverifiable without DNA. The length of the CDR3 is 14 residues. From germline, CDR1 is MNHNS and CDR2 SASEGT. CDR3 loop: CASSGRGPWGEQYF.

The chain recombines TRBV28 with TRBJ2-5; TCRdb reports TRBD1, a call that lacks DNA to check it against. The germline gives CDR1 MDHEN, CDR2 SYDVKM. This CDR3 has 13 residues. The CDR3 protein is CASRRQGVETQYF.

CDR3 protein: CSVVPPGRYEQYF. This chain links TRBV29-1 with TRBJ2-7; TCRdb's D call of TRBD2 is untestable without DNA. Germline V CDR1 and CDR2: SQVTM, ANQGSEA. This CDR3 contains 13 residues.